The 20 T cell receptor beta chains in this list originate from one sample, sequenced in a study of early T cells in non-severe SARS-CoV-2 infection. TCRdb fed the 5' RACE reads into MiXCR, producing one record per CDR3 protein. The sample has 85,000 to 100,000 distinct CDR3 sequences, approximately 9.9% seen once; the top ten hold around 4.6%. This material consisted of whole blood, taken at baseline. The source is an adult who was a healthcare worker with PCR-confirmed SARS-CoV-2 infection or an uninfected control (not recorded which).

This clonotype came up a few times. J is TRBJ2-3 and V is TRBV18; 9 bases are shared with TRBD1. Germline V gene sequence: CDR1 KGHSH, CDR2 LQKENI. The CDR3 has 18 residues. V gave up 8 bases and J gave up 0 bases; unmatched junction bases: 15. The CDR3 here is CASEPGQGLRSSTDTQYF. Written as DNA, the CDR3 is TGTGCCAGCGAACCGGGACAGGGTCTTCGTTCTAGCACAGATACGCAGTATTTT.

The chain couples TRBV6-4 to TRBJ2-2, with D unresolved. This CDR3 contains 14 residues. Germline V lookup: CDR1 MRHNA, CDR2 SNTAGT. The germline V and J ends were trimmed by 5 bases and 0 bases, with 7 bases remaining between them. For the CDR3, the DNA is TGTGCCAGCAGTCGGACGGCGAACACCGGGGAGCTGTTTTTT. It encodes CASSRTANTGELFF.

The chain recombines TRBV25-1 with TRBJ1-6; TRBD1 aligns across 8 bases. With 0 bases clipped from V and 7 bases from J, the junction kept 5 bases outside the gene matches. This CDR3 comprises 16 residues. Germline CDR1 MGHDK, CDR2 SYGVNS. CDR3 protein: CASSEYGTGPNSPLHF. The CDR3 DNA reads TGTGCCAGCAGTGAATACGGGACAGGCCCCAATTCACCCCTCCACTTT.

This clonotype has at least ten counts. The chain is built from TRBV3-1 and TRBJ1-5, with TRBD1 matching over 10 bases. The CDR3 has 15 residues. Unmatched junction bases numbered 3, after V lost 0 bases and J lost 7 bases. Per germline, CDR1 LGHDT and CDR2 YNNKEL (reference sequence). The CDR3 sequence is CASSQDGTGAQPQHF. CDR3 sequence (DNA): TGTGCCAGCAGCCAAGACGGGACAGGGGCGCAGCCCCAGCATTTT. Using reference TRBV3-1 and TRBJ1-5 for the parts outside the CDR3, the full variable domain is DTAVSQTPKYLVTQMGNDKSIKCEQNLGHDTMYWYKQDSKKFLKIMFSYNNKELIINETVPNRFSPKSPDKAHLNLHINSLELGDSAVYFCASSQDGTGAQPQHFGDGTRLSIL.

This clonotype was seen at least ten times. The chain carries TRBV19 and TRBJ1-4; D is uncertain. Germline CDR1 reads LNHDA; CDR2 reads SQIVND (reference sequence). V was trimmed by 2 bases and J by 7 bases, leaving 5 bases between them. This CDR3 comprises 12 residues. The CDR3 DNA reads TGTGCCAGTAGTATAATAGGTGAAAAACTGTTTTTT. It is translated as CASSIIGEKLFF.

This clonotype has at least ten counts. This chain uses TRBV6-5 with TRBJ2-3, with 9 bases fitting TRBD1. Germline V gene data show CDR1 as MNHEY and CDR2 as SVGAGI. V dropped 6 bases and J dropped 4; count of bases not matched to a gene: 11. The length of the CDR3 is 16 residues. CDR3 amino acids: CASSPLGDRAPDTQYF. The CDR3, as DNA: TGTGCCAGCAGCCCCTTAGGGGACAGGGCTCCAGATACGCAGTATTTT.

This clonotype occurred a few times. The V and J genes are TRBV30 and TRBJ1-1, with 10 bases identical to TRBD1. Germline V gives CDR1 GTSNPN, CDR2 SVGIG (reference sequence). This CDR3 region has 14 residues. Germline trimming cut 2 bases from V and 8 bases from J; bases unmatched to any gene: 8. The CDR3 DNA sequence: TGTGCCTGGAGTCCTACTAGGACAGGGGGAGAAGCTTTCTTT. Translation: CAWSPTRTGGEAFF.

This clonotype was seen more than once but under ten times. CDR3 nucleotide sequence: TGTGCCAGCAGTGGGGGCGGAGAAGGAGAGCAGTACTTC. This sequence encodes CASSGGGEGEQYF. The chain uses TRBV5-6 and TRBJ2-7; tentative D call: TRBD1 (6 bases). The CDR3 loop spans 13 amino acids. Trimming left V 5 bases short and J 7 bases short, with 16 bases between. The germline V gene has CDR1 SGHDT and CDR2 YYEEEE.

The J gene is TRBJ2-2, the V gene TRBV29-1; TRBD2 is a possible D gene (5 bases). V gave up 4 bases and J gave up 2 bases, with 8 bases separating them. This CDR3 region has 13 residues. Germline CDR1 and CDR2: SQVTM and ANQGSEA. The CDR3 coding sequence is TGCAGCGTTGTTCGGGGAAACACCGGGGAGCTGTTTTTT. Amino acid sequence: CSVVRGNTGELFF.

A few counts support this clonotype. This chain links TRBV7-8 with TRBJ2-1; D not resolved. Germline values: CDR1 SGHVS, CDR2 FQNEAQ. This CDR3 has 16 amino acids. The V and J ends lost 0 bases and 7 bases respectively, with 16 bases between them. The DNA of the CDR3 is TGTGCCAGCAGCTTAGCGGCTGGACCCATAAGTAATGAGCAGTTCTTC. Translated: CASSLAAGPISNEQFF.

The J gene is TRBJ2-7, the V gene TRBV14, with D perhaps TRBD2 (6 bases). CDR1 is SGHDN and CDR2 is FVKESK in the germline V gene. Trimming removed 1 base from V and 6 bases from J, with 13 bases in between. The CDR3 has 14 amino acids. CDR3 sequence (DNA): TGTGCCAGCAGCCAAGGAGTCCTAGCGAGCGAGCAGTACTTC. Encoded protein: CASSQGVLASEQYF.

This clonotype was seen more than once but under ten times. The chain recombines TRBV7-9 with TRBJ2-7; 8 positions match TRBD1. Trimming cost V 1 base and J 5 bases; bases outside gene matches: 4. The CDR3 contains 14 residues. CDR1 is SEHNR, CDR2 FQNEAQ, per germline (reference sequence). CDR3 residues: CASSLVQGADEQYF. The DNA of the CDR3 is TGTGCCAGCAGCTTAGTTCAGGGGGCCGACGAGCAGTACTTC. Together with reference TRBV7-9 and TRBJ2-7, the CDR3 gives the full variable domain: DTGVSQNPRHKITKRGQNVTFRCDPISEHNRLYWYRQTLGQGPEFLTYFQNEAQLEKSRLLSDRFSAERPKGSFSTLEIQRTEQGDSAMYLCASSLVQGADEQYFGPGTRLTVT.

This clonotype was picked up a small number of times. The rearrangement joins TRBV20-1 to TRBJ2-7; tentatively, D is TRBD2 (6 bases). The germline CDR1 and CDR2 sequences are DFQATT and SNEGSKA (reference sequence). The germline V and J ends were trimmed by 5 bases and 2 bases, with 16 bases remaining between them. CDR3 length equals 14 residues. The CDR3 region is CSAAKGAGAYEQYF. CDR3 sequence (DNA): TGCAGTGCTGCGAAGGGAGCGGGTGCCTACGAGCAGTACTTC.

This clonotype was recorded many times. V gene TRBV25-1 combines with J gene TRBJ2-5; 11 bases agree with TRBD2. This CDR3 comprises 13 residues. Germline assignment: CDR1 MGHDK and CDR2 SYGVNS. V was pared by 7 bases and J by 5 bases, with 3 bases of the junction left unmatched. The CDR3 loop is CASTGLADETQYF. CDR3 nucleotides: TGTGCCAGCACGGGACTAGCGGATGAGACCCAGTACTTC.

The V call is TRBV2, the J call TRBJ2-7, with TRBD1 identical over 8 bases. This CDR3 region has 14 residues. The germline gives CDR1 SNHLY, CDR2 FYNNEI. Losses at the gene ends were 6 bases for V and 2 bases for J; bases not matched to a gene: 6. The CDR3 here is CASRRQGNTYEQYF. The CDR3 DNA is TGTGCCAGCAGGAGACAGGGGAACACCTACGAGCAGTACTTC.

The V call is TRBV5-1, the J call TRBJ1-2, with a possible D match to TRBD1 (6 bases). V was cut by 0 bases and J by 6 bases, with 12 bases left in between. CDR3 length: 14 amino acids. The V gene's germline CDR1 is SGHRS and CDR2 YFSETQ. As DNA, the CDR3 is TGCGCCAGCAGCTTGGTTGGGGACATCAATGGCTACACCTTC. Protein: CASSLVGDINGYTF.

Only a few counts were recorded for this clonotype. DNA for the CDR3: TGTGCCAGCAGTGCCCCGTCCGGACGGGGAGTTTATGAAAAACTGTTTTTT. Amino acid sequence: CASSAPSGRGVYEKLFF. The chain couples TRBV6-1 to TRBJ1-4; D is uncertain. V gave up 4 bases and J gave up 6 bases, with 21 bases separating them. The CDR3 consists of 17 residues. The germline CDR1 and CDR2 sequences are MNHNS and SASEGT.

By share, this clonotype counts as medium-sized. V gene TRBV3-1 combines with J gene TRBJ1-2; D call uncertain. The V gene lost 1 base and the J gene lost 8 bases, with 5 bases spanning the gap. Germline V gene data show CDR1 as LGHDT and CDR2 as YNNKEL (reference sequence). The CDR3 spans 11 residues. The CDR3 loop is CASSQVSGYTF. The CDR3 nucleotides read TGTGCCAGCAGCCAAGTTTCCGGCTACACCTTC. The whole variable domain, remainder taken from reference TRBV3-1 and TRBJ1-2, is DTAVSQTPKYLVTQMGNDKSIKCEQNLGHDTMYWYKQDSKKFLKIMFSYNNKELIINETVPNRFSPKSPDKAHLNLHINSLELGDSAVYFCASSQVSGYTFGSGTRLTVV.

This clonotype was counted at least ten times. The V call is TRBV7-2, the J call TRBJ2-7; TRBD1 matches 7 bases. The CDR3 covers 15 residues. Germline loops: CDR1 SGHTA, CDR2 FQGNSA. The ends lost 5 bases at V and 4 bases at J; junction bases unmatched: 11. CDR3 bases: TGTGCCAGCAGCCCCACCGGGACAGAAGGGTACGAGCAGTACTTC. It encodes CASSPTGTEGYEQYF.

The rearrangement joins TRBV5-5 to TRBJ2-5; 8 bases fit TRBD2. Germline V gene lookup returns CDR1 SGHKS and CDR2 YYEKEE (reference sequence). The CDR3 has 14 amino acids. V lost 4 bases, J lost 7 bases, and 9 bases stayed unmatched. The CDR3 sequence is CASSAGLGFGTQYF. Here the CDR3 DNA reads TGTGCCAGCAGCGCGGGACTAGGGTTTGGGACCCAGTACTTC. The full variable domain, completed using reference TRBV5-5 and TRBJ2-5, is DAGVTQSPTHLIKTRGQQVTLRCSPISGHKSVSWYQQVLGQGPQFIFQYYEKEERGRGNFPDRFSARQFPNYSSELNVNALLLGDSALYLCASSAGLGFGTQYFGPGTRLLVL.